This T cell receptor (beta chain) was obtained from a study of blood T cell repertoires in COVID-19. Study details: Sites in the United States, Italy and Spain provided acute and convalescent COVID-19 samples.

Sequenced by immunoSEQ multiplex PCR; TCRdb stores in-frame clones only, minus some. The sample has under 75,000 clones, about four fifths seen once. Per the germline V gene, CDR1 is SGHRS and CDR2 is YFSETQ. This CDR3 spans 14 amino acids. V trimming: 5 bases; J trimming: 3 bases; junction bases outside the gene matches: 6. Sequencing was carried out using peripheral blood. The chain combines TRBV5-1 with TRBJ2-5; 8 nucleotides line up with TRBD1. This receptor was identified in an older woman with acute or convalescent COVID-19. The CDR3 reads CASSQGQEEETQYF. The CDR3 DNA reads TGCGCCAGCAGTCAGGGACAGGAGGAAGAGACCCAGTACTTC.